This section outlines one T cell receptor (beta chain) sequence together with its context. The target antigen is unknown. PCR primers comprised 60 Vbeta and 13 Jbeta primers. Produced via immunoSEQ multiplex PCR; TCRdb's table is partial and in-frame only. Among nearly 200,000 clones listed, more than 60% were seen once. These data belong to a study of cytomegalovirus exposure and HLA in healthy donors. The ends were cut back, 1 base at V and 5 bases at J, with 6 bases in the middle. The CDR3 has 13 amino acids. Germline lookup yields CDR1 SGHNT and CDR2 YENEEA. General study results and limits: Presence/absence results assume similar sequencing depth per donor, which may not hold.

This clonotype originated in a woman younger than 45 in good health and CMV-seropositive. The sequencing sample was made of PBMCs. The chain carries TRBV11-3 and TRBJ2-1, with unresolved D. The CDR3 here is CASSLGPNNEQFF. The CDR3 DNA is TGTGCCAGCAGCTTAGGGCCCAACAATGAGCAGTTCTTC.